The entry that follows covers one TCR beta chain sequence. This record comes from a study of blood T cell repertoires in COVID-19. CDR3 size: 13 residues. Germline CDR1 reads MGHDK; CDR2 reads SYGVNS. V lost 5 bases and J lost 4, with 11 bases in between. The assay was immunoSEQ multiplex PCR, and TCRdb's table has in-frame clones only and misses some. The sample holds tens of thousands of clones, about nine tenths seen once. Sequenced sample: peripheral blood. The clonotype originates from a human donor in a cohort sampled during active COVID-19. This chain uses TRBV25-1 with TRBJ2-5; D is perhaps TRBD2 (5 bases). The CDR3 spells CASSRRSGETQYF. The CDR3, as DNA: TGTGCCAGCAGTCGACGGAGCGGAGAGACCCAGTACTTC.